This TCR beta chain was recorded in a study of blood T cell repertoires in COVID-19. Clones were read by immunoSEQ multiplex PCR, and TCRdb kept only the in-frame ones, dropping some. Of 150,000 to 200,000 clones listed, 76% were seen once; the top ten hold around 8.9%. This receptor was identified in a woman between 45 and 65 years old with active or convalescent COVID-19. The material sequenced was peripheral blood.

CDR3 region: CASSVDRRRNTEAFF. Written as DNA, the CDR3 is TGTGCCAGCAGCGTTGACAGGCGGAGGAACACTGAAGCTTTCTTT. The chain couples TRBV5-6 to TRBJ1-1, with D perhaps matching TRBD1 (6 bases). Between the trimmed V and J ends, which lost 4 bases and 1 base, there was a span of 14 bases. From germline, CDR1 is SGHDT and CDR2 YYEEEE. This CDR3 spans 15 amino acids.